Sequencing of this T cell receptor beta chain was carried out in a study of blood T cell repertoires in COVID-19. Some clones are missing from TCRdb's copy, which holds only in-frame ones; the method was immunoSEQ multiplex PCR. The table shows almost 300,000 clones, with roughly 86% occurring only once. Germline lookup yields CDR1 MNHEY and CDR2 SVGAGI. CDR3 size: 13 residues. V lost 8 bases and J lost 2, with 12 bases in between. The chain uses TRBV6-5 and TRBJ1-2; D uncertain. Sequencing input: peripheral blood. The sequence derives from a man in his 70s with acute or convalescent COVID-19. In nucleotides, the CDR3 is TGTGCCAGCGCTCGAGCCTCCAACTATGGCTACACCTTC. Translation gives CASARASNYGYTF.